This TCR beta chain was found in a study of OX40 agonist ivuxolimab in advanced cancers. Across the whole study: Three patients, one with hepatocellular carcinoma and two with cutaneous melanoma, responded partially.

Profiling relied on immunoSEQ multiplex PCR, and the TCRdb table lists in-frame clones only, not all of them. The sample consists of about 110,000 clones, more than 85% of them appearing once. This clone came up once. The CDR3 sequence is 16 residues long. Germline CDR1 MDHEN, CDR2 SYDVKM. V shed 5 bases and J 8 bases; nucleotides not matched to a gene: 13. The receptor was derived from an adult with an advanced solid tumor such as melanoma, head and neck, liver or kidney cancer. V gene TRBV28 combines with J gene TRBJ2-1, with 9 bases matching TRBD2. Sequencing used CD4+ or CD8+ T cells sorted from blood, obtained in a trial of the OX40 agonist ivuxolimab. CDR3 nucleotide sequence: TGTGCCAGCAGTACCCGGTGGACTAGCGTCCAAGATGAGCAGTTCTTC. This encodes CASSTRWTSVQDEQFF.